This T cell receptor beta chain was captured by sequencing in a study of T cell repertoires in cytomegalovirus infection. At the level of the study: Selection of CMV epitopes for the study included recently identified HLA-C-restricted and well-studied HLA-B-restricted ones. Evidence of both CMV infection and a matching HLA type came from public TCR beta signatures.

TCRdb re-called the reads with MiXCR, one entry per CDR3 protein. There are some 800,000 distinct CDR3 sequences in the sample; less than 35% occur only once, and roughly an eighth lies in the top ten. The V gene's germline CDR1 is SGHRS and CDR2 YFSETQ. The CDR3 sequence is 20 residues long. Trimming took 0 bases from V and 4 from J, leaving 26 bases between them. Worth noting for this clonotype: The antigen is not known.

Sequencing was performed on cultured CD8+ T cells from PBMCs, taken from culture after CMV antigen stimulation. The source is a human donor in good health (CMV status not recorded). Some clones in this sample may be carry-over from other donors' samples. The rearrangement links TRBV5-1 to TRBJ2-1, with D unclear. CDR3 DNA: TGCGCCAGCAGCTTGGTGAGCAGTAGAGGTCGAACCGCCCTTTACAATGAGCAGTTCTTC. Its translation: CASSLVSSRGRTALYNEQFF.